The clone carrying this T cell receptor (beta chain) has only one observation. Its antigen is not identified. The V and J ends lost 6 bases and 0 bases respectively, with 11 bases between them. CDR1 MDHEN and CDR2 SYDVKM come from the germline V gene. CDR3 length: 15 amino acids. Primers: 60 Vbeta forward and 13 Jbeta reverse. Clones were read by immunoSEQ multiplex PCR, and TCRdb kept only the in-frame ones, dropping some. The data hold some 190,000 clones, with about 80% observed a single time. The data stem from a study of cytomegalovirus exposure and HLA in healthy donors. Study in general: Sequencing of 180 million or so T cells in an earlier analysis found 100 million to 140 million unique TCR beta sequences. Study results and caveats: TCR beta sequences reportedly predicted the HLA-A and HLA-B alleles of most subjects accurately. Certain sequence variants were highly shared and formed a cluster, and this cluster was likely a sequencing artifact. Further analysis was carried out later, and it showed several of the most significant clusters appearing linked to common viral pathogens.

The TCR sequence derives from a man aged 18 to 30 in good health and CMV-seronegative. Sequenced material: PBMCs. The V call is TRBV28, the J call TRBJ2-2, with D perhaps matching TRBD1 (6 bases). The DNA of the CDR3 is TGTGCCAGCAGGAGTGGGGGCCCGAACACCGGGGAGCTGTTTTTT. The encoded protein is CASRSGGPNTGELFF. The complete variable domain, with remaining parts taken from reference TRBV28 and TRBJ2-2, reads DVKVTQSSRYLVKRTGEKVFLECVQDMDHENMFWYRQDPGLGLRLIYFSYDVKMKEKGDIPEGYSVSREKKERFSLILESASTNQTSMYLCASRSGGPNTGELFFGEGSRLTVL.